The next 19 T cell receptor beta chains were all read from a single sample in a study of CXCR3-negative and CXCR3-positive naive CD8 T cells. The study made its TRB cDNA libraries by 5' RACE, adding UMI labels. One entry per CDR3 protein, without DNA, is what TCRdb gives after re-calling the 5' RACE reads. The repertoire shows more than 80,000 distinct CDR3 sequences; the top ten hold 0.35% to 0.4%. Antigens for these TCRs are unknown. Overall study findings and caveats: More hydrophobic TRB CDR3s were found in CXCR3-positive naive cells than in CXCR3-negative naive cells.

Input material: naive CXCR3+ CD8+ T cells from blood. Subset here: CD45RO-CCR7+CD27+CD95- naive CD8+ T cells expressing CXCR3 (TNR3+). The receptors derive from a human donor in good health. Some clones in this sample may be carry-over from other donors' samples.

The chain couples TRBV11-2 to TRBJ2-1; TCRdb proposes TRBD2, but this gene call is untestable without DNA. There are 17 residues in the CDR3. CDR1 SGHAT and CDR2 FQNNGV come from the germline V gene. CDR3 loop: CASSSPIAGFSYNEQFF. Combining the CDR3 with reference TRBV11-2 and TRBJ2-1 gives the whole variable domain EAGVAQSPRYKIIEKRQSVAFWCNPISGHATLYWYQQILGQGPKLLIQFQNNGVVDDSQLPKDRFSAERLKGVDSTLKIQPAKLEDSAVYLCASSSPIAGFSYNEQFFGPGTRLTVL.

V usage is TRBV7-8 and J usage is TRBJ2-5; TCRdb designates TRBD1, a call that cannot be tested without DNA. The length of the CDR3 is 15 residues. Germline CDR1 reads SGHVS; CDR2 reads FQNEAQ. The CDR3 region is CASSSPGQAQETQYF.

The J gene is TRBJ2-5, the V gene TRBV29-1; TCRdb calls TRBD1, which cannot be checked without DNA. Germline V gene data show CDR1 as SQVTM and CDR2 as ANQGSEA. CDR3 size: 14 residues. CDR3: CSVDGTGYPETQYF. The complete variable domain, with remaining parts taken from reference TRBV29-1 and TRBJ2-5, reads SAVISQKPSRDICQRGTSLTIQCQVDSQVTMMFWYRQQPGQSLTLIATANQGSEATYESGFVIDKFPISRPNLTFSTLTVSNMSPEDSSIYLCSVDGTGYPETQYFGPGTRLLVL.

This chain joins TRBV29-1 and TRBJ1-2. CDR3 size: 12 residues. Germline assignment: CDR1 SQVTM and CDR2 ANQGSEA. The CDR3 loop reads CSVEDIYYGYTF.

This sequence joins TRBV7-3 and TRBJ2-2; the D call from TCRdb, TRBD1, cannot be confirmed without DNA. CDR1 is SGHTA, CDR2 FQGTGA, per germline. This CDR3 is 18 amino acids long. The CDR3 loop is CTSSLTGQGYANTGELFF. Full variable domain (rest looked up from reference TRBV7-3 and TRBJ2-2): GAGVSQTPSNKVTEKGKYVELRCDPISGHTALYWYRQSLGQGPEFLIYFQGTGAADDSGLPNDRFFAVRPEGSVSTLKIQRTERGDSAVYLCTSSLTGQGYANTGELFFGEGSRLTVL.

CDR3 region: CASSQRTGHEQYF. The V gene is TRBV7-9, the J gene TRBJ2-7; the D gene TCRdb calls, TRBD1, cannot be checked with no DNA. Per the germline V gene, CDR1 is SEHNR and CDR2 is FQNEAQ (reference sequence). This CDR3 comprises 13 residues.

V usage is TRBV6-1 and J usage is TRBJ2-1; TCRdb's assignment of TRBD2 cannot be checked, as there is no DNA. CDR3 length equals 13 residues. Germline lookup yields CDR1 MNHNS and CDR2 SASEGT. CDR3 amino acids: CASRTAGTDEQFF.

This chain links TRBV29-1 with TRBJ2-1. The CDR3 extends over 12 amino acids. The germline gives CDR1 SQVTM, CDR2 ANQGSEA. The CDR3 is CSVLTEANEQFF.

V is TRBV15 and J is TRBJ1-2; TCRdb's assignment of TRBD1 cannot be checked, as there is no DNA. The CDR3 covers 17 residues. The germline V gene has CDR1 LNHNV and CDR2 YYDKDF (reference sequence). The CDR3 protein is CATSRDRGTGSAGGYTF.

J is TRBJ1-1 and V is TRBV19. Germline assignment: CDR1 LNHDA and CDR2 SQIVND (reference sequence). The CDR3 is made up of 13 amino acids. The CDR3: CASSIGRNTEAFF.

This chain links TRBV9 with TRBJ2-7; the TCRdb call, TRBD1, lacks DNA for checking. The CDR3 totals 14 residues. Germline CDR1 reads SGDLS; CDR2 reads YYNGEE. The CDR3 is CASSDRQDDYEQYF.

V and J are TRBV20-1 and TRBJ2-7; TCRdb calls TRBD1, which cannot be checked without DNA. This CDR3 contains 11 residues. Germline CDR1 DFQATT, CDR2 SNEGSKA (reference sequence). The CDR3: CSAGDSYEQYF.

The chain joins TRBV20-1 to TRBJ2-1. This CDR3 has 16 residues. Germline V lookup: CDR1 DFQATT, CDR2 SNEGSKA (reference sequence). CDR3 sequence: CSARDPVAGVYNEQFF.

The chain carries TRBV7-9 and TRBJ2-3; TCRdb proposes TRBD2, but this gene call is untestable without DNA. Looked up from germline, CDR1 is SEHNR and CDR2 is FQNEAQ (reference sequence). This CDR3 contains 14 residues. The chain's CDR3 is CASSPLAGTDTQYF.

The genes are TRBV13 and TRBJ2-3; TCRdb reports TRBD2, a call that lacks DNA to check it against. The CDR3 is made up of 15 amino acids. Germline V gives CDR1 PRHDT, CDR2 FYEKMQ (reference sequence). CDR3 sequence: CASSPRGGEEDTQYF.

V usage is TRBV29-1 and J usage is TRBJ2-1; TCRdb indicates TRBD2, and absent DNA this call remains unverified. Germline assignment: CDR1 SQVTM and CDR2 ANQGSEA. This CDR3 spans 17 amino acids. The CDR3 spells CSVEDPGTSGDYNEQFF.

CDR3 sequence: CSARTADNEQFF. V and J are TRBV20-1 and TRBJ2-1. The CDR3 loop spans 12 amino acids. Germline CDR1 DFQATT, CDR2 SNEGSKA (reference sequence).

This chain uses TRBV11-2 with TRBJ2-2; TCRdb's assignment of TRBD2 cannot be checked, as there is no DNA. The CDR3 runs to 15 residues. In germline, CDR1 is SGHAT, CDR2 FQNNGV. The CDR3 reads CASSFSGGNTGELSF.

V gene TRBV7-9 combines with J gene TRBJ2-1; checking the TCRdb D call of TRBD2 is not possible without DNA. Per the germline V gene, CDR1 is SEHNR and CDR2 is FQNEAQ (reference sequence). CDR3 length: 16 residues. The CDR3 spells CASSARGGTYRNEQFF.